These 22 T cell receptor beta chains were all obtained from the same sample, sequenced in a study of T cells in Graves' hyperthyroidism and ophthalmopathy. The source material, RNA transcripts, was used to amplify TCR beta CDR3 regions. First-round RT-PCR targeting the TCR CDR3 was performed with the HTBI primer set. A single record per CDR3 protein comes from TCRdb applying MiXCR to the multiplex PCR reads. The table has roughly 530,000 distinct CDR3 sequences, 17% seen once; the top ten hold around 17%. Sequenced: blood. These receptors were taken from a woman younger than 30 with Graves' ophthalmopathy.

This clonotype was observed at least ten times. The chain has TRBV27 and TRBJ2-7; 10 nucleotides match TRBD1. Trimming cost V 4 bases and J 2 bases; bases outside gene matches: 5. The CDR3 totals 15 residues. Germline assignment: CDR1 MNHEY and CDR2 SMNVEV (reference sequence). Here the CDR3 DNA reads TGTGCCAGCAGTTCGACAGGGGGCTACACCTACGAGCAGTACTTC. Amino acid sequence: CASSSTGGYTYEQYF.

This clonotype was counted ten times or more. The chain recombines TRBV6-1 with TRBJ2-1; no reliable D call. This CDR3 is 14 amino acids long. Trimming removed 6 bases from V and 8 bases from J, with 17 bases in between. Germline V gives CDR1 MNHNS, CDR2 SASEGT. DNA of the CDR3: TGTGCCAGCAGGACCACCGGGCCGGCGGATGAGCAGTTCTTC. It is translated as CASRTTGPADEQFF.

At least ten counts were recorded for this clonotype. This rearrangement joins TRBV5-1 to TRBJ1-1; unclear D gene. Germline V gives CDR1 SGHRS, CDR2 YFSETQ. V was clipped by 0 bases and J by 11 bases, with 14 bases between them. The CDR3 is 13 residues long. CDR3 coding DNA: TGCGCCAGCAGCTTGGAATTGGGGTGGTTCGCTTTCTTT. Its translation is CASSLELGWFAFF.

This rearrangement joins TRBV6-1 to TRBJ2-7; D is possibly TRBD2 (5 bases). Trimming pared 6 bases from V and 6 bases from J, leaving 12 bases between. Germline values: CDR1 MNHNS, CDR2 SASEGT. The CDR3 is 12 residues long. This CDR3 reads CASSTPGGEQYF. The CDR3 coding sequence is TGTGCCAGCAGCACCCCAGGAGGCGAGCAGTACTTC.

The table lists this clonotype with a few counts. The rearrangement joins TRBV5-1 to TRBJ1-6; no firm D call. V was pared by 1 base and J by 7 bases, with 15 bases between. Germline values: CDR1 SGHRS, CDR2 YFSETQ. This CDR3 is built from 16 residues. The CDR3 region is CASSLTGQDSNSPLHF. In DNA form, the CDR3 reads TGCGCCAGCAGCTTGACCGGGCAAGATAGCAATTCACCCCTCCACTTT.

This clonotype has a count of ten or more. The V call is TRBV2, the J call TRBJ2-2; 7 nucleotides agree with TRBD1. CDR1 and CDR2 (germline): SNHLY, FYNNEI. J gave up 0 bases and V 10 bases, and 5 bases lay outside the gene matches. This CDR3 spans 14 amino acids. DNA of the CDR3: TGTGCCATCACGACAGGGTCGAACACCGGGGAGCTGTTTTTT. The encoded protein is CAITTGSNTGELFF.

The table lists this clonotype with a few counts. CDR3 in amino acids: CASSLTRGDYTEAFF. Here the CDR3 DNA reads TGTGCCAGCAGCTTAACCAGGGGAGATTACACTGAAGCTTTCTTT. The gene calls are TRBV7-6 and TRBJ1-1, with TRBD1 as a possible D gene (6 bases). The CDR3 runs 15 residues. Germline CDR1 is SGHVS and CDR2 is FNYEAQ. V lost 2 bases and J 3 bases, leaving 13 bases between the germline ends.

The chain links TRBV7-3 to TRBJ2-3; D unresolved. Trimming stripped 1 base from V and 4 bases from J, with 3 bases between. This CDR3 region has 12 residues. Per germline, CDR1 SGHTA and CDR2 FQGTGA. The CDR3, as DNA: TGTGCCAGCAGCTTAAATCCAGATACGCAGTATTTT. It translates to CASSLNPDTQYF.

This clonotype was seen more than once but under ten times. This chain connects TRBV7-4 to TRBJ2-1; TRBD1 might be the D (6 bases). CDR1 SGHVT and CDR2 SQSDAQ come from the germline V gene. Trimming cost V 8 bases and J 6 bases, with 20 bases left between them. The CDR3 has 15 residues. For the CDR3, the DNA is TGTGCCAGCGGGTCCGGGACAAGGGATTTCAATGAGCAGTTCTTC. Translating it yields CASGSGTRDFNEQFF.

V and J are TRBV12-3 or TRBV12-4 and TRBJ2-2, with 11 positions matching TRBD2. Trimming removed 3 bases from V and 6 bases from J; junction bases left unmatched: 3. The CDR3 spans 15 residues. The chain's CDR3 is CASSFYSGGAGELFF. The CDR3 nucleotides are TGTGCCAGCAGTTTCTATAGCGGGGGGGCCGGGGAGCTGTTTTTT.

This clonotype was detected many times. V and J are TRBV27 and TRBJ2-1; TRBD2 aligns across 8 bases. This CDR3 comprises 16 residues. Unmatched junction bases numbered 6, after V lost 5 bases and J lost 0 bases. The V gene's germline CDR1 is MNHEY and CDR2 SMNVEV (reference sequence). CDR3 DNA sequence: TGTGCCAGCAGTGCGGGACTAGATAGCTCCTACAATGAGCAGTTCTTC. It is translated as CASSAGLDSSYNEQFF.

This clonotype was counted ten times or more. The chain recombines TRBV5-1 with TRBJ2-7; D is uncertain. Germline V CDR1 and CDR2: SGHRS, YFSETQ. The CDR3 spans 15 residues. Trimming shortened V by 5 bases and J by 1 base, and 16 bases separated the two germline ends. CDR3 residues: CASRAESFPSYEQYF. CDR3 DNA sequence: TGCGCCAGCAGGGCGGAGAGCTTTCCATCCTACGAGCAGTACTTC.

This clonotype has ten or more counts. The chain couples TRBV18 to TRBJ2-7; TRBD2 is a possible D gene (6 bases). The CDR3 has 14 residues. V was pared by 0 bases and J by 7 bases, with 13 bases between. The germline CDR1 and CDR2 sequences are KGHSH and LQKENI. The chain's CDR3 is CASSPPSRAGEQYF. The CDR3 DNA sequence: TGTGCCAGCTCACCACCGTCCCGGGCGGGGGAGCAGTACTTC.

V and J are TRBV6-1 and TRBJ1-2; D is unclear. Between the trimmed V and J ends, which lost 3 bases and 8 bases, there was a span of 13 bases. The CDR3 is made up of 13 amino acids. Germline V gene sequence: CDR1 MNHNS, CDR2 SASEGT. The CDR3: CASSDSGVWGYTF. The DNA for the CDR3 is TGTGCCAGCAGTGATTCAGGCGTCTGGGGCTACACCTTC.

The chain employs TRBV6-1 and TRBJ2-1; tentatively, D is TRBD2 (6 bases). CDR1 and CDR2 from the germline V gene are MNHNS and SASEGT. Trimming cost V 5 bases and J 10 bases, with 18 bases left between them. The CDR3 loop spans 14 amino acids. For the CDR3, the DNA is TGTGCCAGCAGTCCCCTGGTGGGGGGAGGCGAGCAGTTCTTC. This codes for CASSPLVGGGEQFF.

This clonotype was observed many times. V and J are TRBV6-1 and TRBJ2-3; 10 nucleotides align to TRBD2. CDR3 size: 17 residues. J lost 7 bases, V lost 5 bases, and 15 bases had no gene match. Germline lookup yields CDR1 MNHNS and CDR2 SASEGT. CDR3 sequence reads: CASSYRSGGAEVYTQYF. The DNA of the CDR3 is TGTGCCAGCAGTTACAGGAGCGGGGGGGCCGAGGTATATACGCAGTATTTT.

V is TRBV28 and J is TRBJ2-5; 11 nucleotides agree with TRBD1. Germline-derived CDR1 and CDR2 are MDHEN and SYDVKM. Trimming at V came to 7 bases and at J to 5 bases, leaving 9 bases not matched to a gene. There are 15 residues in the CDR3. The CDR3 sequence: CASTGQGAGYETQYF. The CDR3 nucleotides are TGTGCCAGCACCGGACAGGGGGCGGGTTATGAGACCCAGTACTTC.

The rearrangement joins TRBV6-2 or TRBV6-3 to TRBJ1-2; the D is unclear. The V end was cut by 0 bases, the J end by 2 bases, with 13 bases between. Per the germline V gene, CDR1 is MNHEY and CDR2 is SVGEGT. This CDR3 is built from 16 residues. CDR3 bases: TGTGCCAGCAGTTACTCGAACGCCAGGCGCAACTATGGCTACACCTTC. Residues: CASSYSNARRNYGYTF.

This clonotype was counted many times. The chain uses TRBV7-2 and TRBJ2-3; a weak D match, TRBD2 (6 bases). This CDR3 is 15 amino acids long. The germline V and J ends were trimmed by 3 bases and 2 bases, with 12 bases remaining between them. Germline V lookup: CDR1 SGHTA, CDR2 FQGNSA. CDR3 region: CASSFGGGPTDTQYF. DNA of the CDR3: TGTGCCAGCAGCTTCGGGGGAGGTCCCACAGATACGCAGTATTTT.

The V gene is TRBV30, the J gene TRBJ2-7, with no clear D. V lost 2 bases and J lost 9, with 11 bases in between. This CDR3 comprises 11 residues. The germline V gene encodes CDR1 GTSNPN and CDR2 SVGIG (reference sequence). The CDR3 coding sequence is TGTGCCTGGAGTTCCGCAGGCCGGCAGTACTTC. It yields the protein CAWSSAGRQYF.

CDR3 coding DNA: TGTGCCATCAGTGAGACACCCAGCAGGGGGGGGACAGATACGCAGTATTTT. This encodes CAISETPSRGGTDTQYF. This rearrangement joins TRBV10-3 to TRBJ2-3, with D possibly being TRBD1 or TRBD2 (7 bases each). Trimming shortened V by 2 bases and J by 3 bases, and 18 bases separated the two germline ends. The CDR3 contains 17 residues. The germline gives CDR1 ENHRY, CDR2 SYGVKD.

This clonotype has ten or more counts. V gene TRBV5-1 combines with J gene TRBJ1-1, with a tentative D call TRBD1 (6 bases). V was pared by 0 bases and J by 3 bases, with 15 bases between. The CDR3 is 16 amino acids. Per the germline V gene, CDR1 is SGHRS and CDR2 is YFSETQ. CDR3 nucleotides: TGCGCCAGCAGCTTGGCCGGGGGGGGCGCGGACACTGAAGCTTTCTTT. This sequence encodes CASSLAGGGADTEAFF. Based on the CDR3 plus reference TRBV5-1 and TRBJ1-1, the full variable domain is KAGVTQTPRYLIKTRGQQVTLSCSPISGHRSVSWYQQTPGQGLQFLFEYFSETQRNKGNFPGRFSGRQFSNSRSEMNVSTLELGDSALYLCASSLAGGGADTEAFFGQGTRLTVV.